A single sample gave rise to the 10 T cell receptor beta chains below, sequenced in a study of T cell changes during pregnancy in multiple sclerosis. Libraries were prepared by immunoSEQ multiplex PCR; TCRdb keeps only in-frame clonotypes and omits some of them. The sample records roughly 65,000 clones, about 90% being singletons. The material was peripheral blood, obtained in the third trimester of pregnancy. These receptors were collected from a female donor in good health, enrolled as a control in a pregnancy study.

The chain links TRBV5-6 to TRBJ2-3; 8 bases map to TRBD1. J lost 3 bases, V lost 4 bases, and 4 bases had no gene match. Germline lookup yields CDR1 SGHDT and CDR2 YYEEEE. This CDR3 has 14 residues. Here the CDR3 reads CASSAGTGTDTQYF. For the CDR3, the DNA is TGTGCCAGCAGCGCTGGGACAGGAACAGATACGCAGTATTTT.

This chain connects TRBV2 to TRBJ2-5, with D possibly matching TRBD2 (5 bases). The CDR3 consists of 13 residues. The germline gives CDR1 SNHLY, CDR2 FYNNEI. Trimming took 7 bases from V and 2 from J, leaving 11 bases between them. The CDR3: CASIQTMQETQYF. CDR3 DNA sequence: TGTGCCAGCATTCAGACTATGCAAGAGACCCAGTACTTC. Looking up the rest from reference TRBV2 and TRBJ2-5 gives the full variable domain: EPEVTQTPSHQVTQMGQEVILRCVPISNHLYFYWYRQILGQKVEFLVSFYNNEISEKSEIFDDQFSVERPDGSNFTLKIRSTKLEDSAMYFCASIQTMQETQYFGPGTRLLVL.

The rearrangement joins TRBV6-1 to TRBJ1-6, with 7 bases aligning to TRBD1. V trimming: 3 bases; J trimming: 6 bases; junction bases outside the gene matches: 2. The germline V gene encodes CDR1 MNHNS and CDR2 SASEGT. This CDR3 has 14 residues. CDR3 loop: CASSEGQLNSPLHF. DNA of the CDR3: TGTGCCAGCAGTGAGGGACAGCTTAATTCACCCCTCCACTTT.

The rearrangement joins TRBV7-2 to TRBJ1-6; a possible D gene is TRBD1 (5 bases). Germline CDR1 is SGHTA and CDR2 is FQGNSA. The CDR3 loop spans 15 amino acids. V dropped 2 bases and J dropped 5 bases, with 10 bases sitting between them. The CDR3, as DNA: TGTGCCAGCAGCTTACTGACAGTAAATAATTCACCCCTCCACTTT. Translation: CASSLLTVNNSPLHF.

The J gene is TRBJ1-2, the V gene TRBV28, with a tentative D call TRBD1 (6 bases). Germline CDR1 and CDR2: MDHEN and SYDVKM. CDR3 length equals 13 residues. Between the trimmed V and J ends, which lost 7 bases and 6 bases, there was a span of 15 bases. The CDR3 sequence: CASIGRGADGYTF. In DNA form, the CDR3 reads TGTGCCAGCATAGGGCGGGGGGCTGATGGCTACACCTTC.

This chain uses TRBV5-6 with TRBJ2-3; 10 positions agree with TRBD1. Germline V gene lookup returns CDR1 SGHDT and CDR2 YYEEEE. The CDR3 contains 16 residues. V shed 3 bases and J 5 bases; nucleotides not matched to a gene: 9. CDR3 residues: CASSSPGTGVGDTQYF. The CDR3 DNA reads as TGTGCCAGCAGCTCCCCCGGGACAGGGGTCGGAGATACGCAGTATTTT.

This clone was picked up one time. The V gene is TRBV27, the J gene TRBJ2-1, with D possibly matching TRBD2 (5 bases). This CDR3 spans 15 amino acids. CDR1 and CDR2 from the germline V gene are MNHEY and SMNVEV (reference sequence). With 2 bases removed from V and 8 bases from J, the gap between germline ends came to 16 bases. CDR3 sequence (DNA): TGTGCCAGCAGTTTAGGACCCCCCCGAGCGGATGAGCAGTTCTTC. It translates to CASSLGPPRADEQFF.

Written as DNA, the CDR3 is TGTGCCAGCTCACCATTCCGCGGAGGAGGGACAGATACGCAGTATTTT. Residues: CASSPFRGGGTDTQYF. This rearrangement joins TRBV18 to TRBJ2-3, with D perhaps matching TRBD2 (6 bases). Trimming shortened V by 2 bases and J by 3 bases, and 15 bases separated the two germline ends. The CDR3 extends over 16 amino acids. Germline V gives CDR1 KGHSH, CDR2 LQKENI.

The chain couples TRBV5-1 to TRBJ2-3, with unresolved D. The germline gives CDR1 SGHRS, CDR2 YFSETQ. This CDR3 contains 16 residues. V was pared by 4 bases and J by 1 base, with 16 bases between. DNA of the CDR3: TGCGCCAGCAGCACCAGACCCAATGGAGGCACAGATACGCAGTATTTT. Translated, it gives CASSTRPNGGTDTQYF.

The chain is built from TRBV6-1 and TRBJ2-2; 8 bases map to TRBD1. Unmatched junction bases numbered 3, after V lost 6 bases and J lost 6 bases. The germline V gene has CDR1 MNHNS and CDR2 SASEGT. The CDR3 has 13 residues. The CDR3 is CASSLQGAGELFF. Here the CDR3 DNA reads TGTGCCAGCAGCTTACAGGGGGCCGGGGAGCTGTTTTTT.